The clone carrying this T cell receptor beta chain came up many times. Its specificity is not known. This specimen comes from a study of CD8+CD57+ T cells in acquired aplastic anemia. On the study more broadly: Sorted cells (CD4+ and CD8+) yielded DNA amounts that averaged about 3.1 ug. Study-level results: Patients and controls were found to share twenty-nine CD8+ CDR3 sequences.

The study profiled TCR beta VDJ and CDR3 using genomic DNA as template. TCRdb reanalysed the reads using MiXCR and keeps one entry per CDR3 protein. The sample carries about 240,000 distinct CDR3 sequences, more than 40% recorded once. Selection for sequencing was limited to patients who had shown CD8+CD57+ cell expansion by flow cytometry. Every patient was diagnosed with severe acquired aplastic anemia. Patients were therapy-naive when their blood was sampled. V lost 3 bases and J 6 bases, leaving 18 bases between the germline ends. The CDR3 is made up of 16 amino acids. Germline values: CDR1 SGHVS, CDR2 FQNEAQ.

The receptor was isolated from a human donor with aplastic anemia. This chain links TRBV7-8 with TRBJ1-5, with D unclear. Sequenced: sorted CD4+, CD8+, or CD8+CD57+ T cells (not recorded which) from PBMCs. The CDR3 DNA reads TGTGCCAGCAGCTTTTCTTCTCGGGCGGGAAGTCAGCCCCAGCATTTT. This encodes CASSFSSRAGSQPQHF. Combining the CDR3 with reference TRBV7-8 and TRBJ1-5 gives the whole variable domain GAGVSQSPRYKVAKRGQDVALRCDPISGHVSLFWYQQALGQGPEFLTYFQNEAQLDKSGLPSDRFFAERPEGSVSTLKIQRTQQEDSAVYLCASSFSSRAGSQPQHFGDGTRLSIL.